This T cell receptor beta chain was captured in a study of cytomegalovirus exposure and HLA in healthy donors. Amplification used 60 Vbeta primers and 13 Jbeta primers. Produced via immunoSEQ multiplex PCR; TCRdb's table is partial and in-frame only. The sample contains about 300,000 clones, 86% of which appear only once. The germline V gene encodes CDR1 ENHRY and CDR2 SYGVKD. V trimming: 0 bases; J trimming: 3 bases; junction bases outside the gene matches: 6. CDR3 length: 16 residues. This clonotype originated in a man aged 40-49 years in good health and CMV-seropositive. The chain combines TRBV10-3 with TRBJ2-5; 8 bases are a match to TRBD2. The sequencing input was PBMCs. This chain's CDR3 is CAISESGAGEEETQYF. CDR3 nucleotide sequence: TGTGCCATCAGTGAGTCAGGAGCGGGGGAGGAAGAGACCCAGTACTTC.